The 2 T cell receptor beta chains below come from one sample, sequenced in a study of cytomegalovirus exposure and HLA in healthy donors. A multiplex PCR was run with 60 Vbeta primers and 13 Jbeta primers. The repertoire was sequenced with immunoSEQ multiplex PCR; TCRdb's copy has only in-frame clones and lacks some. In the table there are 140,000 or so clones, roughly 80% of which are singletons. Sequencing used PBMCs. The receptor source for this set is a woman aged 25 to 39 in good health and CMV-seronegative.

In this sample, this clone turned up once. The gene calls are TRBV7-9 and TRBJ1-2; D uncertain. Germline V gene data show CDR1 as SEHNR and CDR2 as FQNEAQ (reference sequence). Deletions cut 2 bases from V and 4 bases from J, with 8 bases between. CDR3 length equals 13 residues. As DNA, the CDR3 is TGTGCCAGCAGCTTATTAGGCGGCTATGGCTACACCTTC. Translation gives CASSLLGGYGYTF.

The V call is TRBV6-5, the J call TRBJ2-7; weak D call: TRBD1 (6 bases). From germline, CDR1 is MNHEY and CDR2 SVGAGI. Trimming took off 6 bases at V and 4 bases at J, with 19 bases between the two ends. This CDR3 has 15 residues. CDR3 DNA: TGTGCCAGCAGCCCATCCCCTGGGGGCAAATACGAGCAGTACTTC. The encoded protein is CASSPSPGGKYEQYF.